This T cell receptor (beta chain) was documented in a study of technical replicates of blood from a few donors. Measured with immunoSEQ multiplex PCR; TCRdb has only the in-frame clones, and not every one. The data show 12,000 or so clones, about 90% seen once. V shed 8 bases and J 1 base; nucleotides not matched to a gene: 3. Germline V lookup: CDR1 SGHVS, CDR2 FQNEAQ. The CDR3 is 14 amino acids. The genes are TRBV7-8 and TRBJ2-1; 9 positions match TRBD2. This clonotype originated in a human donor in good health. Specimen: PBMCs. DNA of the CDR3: TGTGCCAGCGCGGGGGGGGAATCCTACAATGAGCAGTTCTTC. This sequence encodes CASAGGESYNEQFF.